The rows below give T cell receptor beta chains drawn from one sample of a study of blood T cells in healthy people across ages. From the 5' RACE reads, TCRdb called clonotypes with MiXCR, one entry per CDR3 protein. Seen here are more than 800,000 distinct CDR3 sequences, under 35% observed once, and the top ten hold 17%. The sample consisted of blood. The receptors stem from a woman of 80 years or more in good health. The CDR3 runs from the conserved cysteine through the conserved F or W. The D gene is left open where the match is weak. Some rows have no size entry. The others give once, few or many, or a class for an expanded clone.

j_gene: TRBJ2-1
d_gene: TRBD2
abundance: -
v_gene: TRBV14
CDR3nt: TGTGCCAGCAGCCAGATAGCGGGGACGCAAGAGACCCAGTTCTTC
CDR3aa: CASSQIAGTQETQFF

j_gene: TRBJ2-7
d_gene: -
abundance: -
v_gene: TRBV7-2
CDR3nt: TGTGCCGGCAGCTTAACCCAGGGGCGGTACGAGCAGTACTTC
CDR3aa: CAGSLTQGRYEQYF

j_gene: TRBJ2-2
d_gene: -
abundance: -
v_gene: TRBV6-2/TRBV6-3
CDR3nt: TGTGCCAGCAGACCCCCAGGGGCCAACACCGGGGAGCTGTTTTTT
CDR3aa: CASRPPGANTGELFF

j_gene: TRBJ2-7
d_gene: -
abundance: many
v_gene: TRBV20-1
CDR3nt: TGCAGTGCTAGAGATCGGCAGGTGATCCACGAGCAGTACTTC
CDR3aa: CSARDRQVIHEQYF

j_gene: TRBJ2-3
d_gene: TRBD2
abundance: -
v_gene: TRBV27
CDR3nt: TGTGCCAGCAGTCCTCGTGGAAGCGGGGGCTCGGATACGCAGTATTTT
CDR3aa: CASSPRGSGGSDTQYF

j_gene: TRBJ2-3
d_gene: -
abundance: -
v_gene: TRBV6-1
CDR3nt: TGTGCCAGCAGTGAAGCCCTAGGGGGCACAGATACGCAGTATTTT
CDR3aa: CASSEALGGTDTQYF

j_gene: TRBJ2-1
d_gene: TRBD2
abundance: few
v_gene: TRBV20-1
CDR3nt: TGCAGTGCTAGAGGGACAGGACAGCTAGCGGGGGGCTCCCACAATGAGCAGTTCTTC
CDR3aa: CSARGTGQLAGGSHNEQFF

j_gene: TRBJ2-5
d_gene: TRBD2
abundance: once
v_gene: TRBV5-3
CDR3nt: TGTGCCAGCAGCCTTCTCGGACTAGCGGGGGGGCTAGAGACCCAGTACTTC
CDR3aa: CASSLLGLAGGLETQYF

j_gene: TRBJ1-1
d_gene: -
abundance: many
v_gene: TRBV5-1
CDR3nt: TGCGCCAGCAGAAGGCACACTGAAGCTTTCTTT
CDR3aa: CASRRHTEAFF

j_gene: TRBJ1-6
d_gene: -
abundance: few
v_gene: TRBV12-3/TRBV12-4
CDR3nt: TGTGCCAGCCAGGCGGGAAATTCACCCCTCCACTTT
CDR3aa: CASQAGNSPLHF

j_gene: TRBJ2-7
d_gene: -
abundance: many
v_gene: TRBV6-5
CDR3nt: TGTGCCAGCAGTTACTCTCCGATAAGTTCCTCCTACGAGCAGTACTTC
CDR3aa: CASSYSPISSSYEQYF

j_gene: TRBJ2-3
d_gene: -
abundance: -
v_gene: TRBV7-2
CDR3nt: TGTGCCAGCAGCTTGAACGGAGGCACAGGTACGCAGTATTTT
CDR3aa: CASSLNGGTGTQYF

j_gene: TRBJ1-2
d_gene: -
abundance: -
v_gene: TRBV6-6
CDR3nt: TGTGCCAGCAGTTACTCTGCAGACTATGGCTACACCTTC
CDR3aa: CASSYSADYGYTF

j_gene: TRBJ2-1
d_gene: -
abundance: many
v_gene: TRBV6-5
CDR3nt: TGTGCCAGCAGGGGGGGCGGAGTGAATGAGCAGTTCTTC
CDR3aa: CASRGGGVNEQFF

j_gene: TRBJ2-7
d_gene: TRBD2
abundance: -
v_gene: TRBV6-5
CDR3nt: TGTGCCAGCAGTCTGCGGACTAGCGGGTACGAGCAGTACTTC
CDR3aa: CASSLRTSGYEQYF

j_gene: TRBJ1-5
d_gene: -
abundance: few
v_gene: TRBV12-3/TRBV12-4
CDR3nt: TGTGCCAGCAGTTTCTTCGGTGGAAATCAGCCCCAGCATTTT
CDR3aa: CASSFFGGNQPQHF

j_gene: TRBJ2-7
d_gene: -
abundance: many
v_gene: TRBV7-9
CDR3nt: TGTGCCAGCAGCTTAGAGGTCTCCTACGAGCAGTACTTC
CDR3aa: CASSLEVSYEQYF

j_gene: TRBJ1-5
d_gene: -
abundance: -
v_gene: TRBV6-2/TRBV6-3
CDR3nt: TGTGCCAGCAGCCCCGGGACGGGATATAGTCAGCCCCAGCATTTT
CDR3aa: CASSPGTGYSQPQHF

j_gene: TRBJ2-7
d_gene: -
abundance: many
v_gene: TRBV28
CDR3nt: TGTGCCAGCAAGACAGGATACGAGCAGTACTTC
CDR3aa: CASKTGYEQYF

j_gene: TRBJ2-7
d_gene: -
abundance: few
v_gene: TRBV6-1
CDR3nt: TGTGCCAGCAGTGAAAGGTCAGGGACCTACGAGCAGTACTTC
CDR3aa: CASSERSGTYEQYF

j_gene: TRBJ1-5
d_gene: -
abundance: many
v_gene: TRBV6-5
CDR3nt: TGTGCCAGCAGTTACGACCGGGTTGGTCAGCCCCAGCATTTT
CDR3aa: CASSYDRVGQPQHF

j_gene: TRBJ2-4
d_gene: -
abundance: -
v_gene: TRBV9
CDR3nt: TGTGCCAGCAGCGTAGGAGTAGCCAAAAACATTCAGTACTTC
CDR3aa: CASSVGVAKNIQYF

j_gene: TRBJ1-6
d_gene: TRBD1
abundance: many
v_gene: TRBV12-3/TRBV12-4
CDR3nt: TGTGCCAGCAGTGGACAGGGGTTCTCACCCCTCCACTTT
CDR3aa: CASSGQGFSPLHF

j_gene: TRBJ2-3
d_gene: TRBD2
abundance: few
v_gene: TRBV6-2/TRBV6-3
CDR3nt: TGTGCCAGCAGAGCCCCTAGCGGTTCGACAGATACGCAGTATTTT
CDR3aa: CASRAPSGSTDTQYF

j_gene: TRBJ2-3
d_gene: TRBD2
abundance: many
v_gene: TRBV6-1
CDR3nt: TGTGCCGGAAGGACTAGCGGGAGCACAGATACGCAGTATTTT
CDR3aa: CAGRTSGSTDTQYF

j_gene: TRBJ2-5
d_gene: TRBD1
abundance: many
v_gene: TRBV7-2
CDR3nt: TGTGCCAGCAGCGACGGGACAGGGGTAGAGACCCAGTACTTC
CDR3aa: CASSDGTGVETQYF

j_gene: TRBJ2-4
d_gene: -
abundance: few
v_gene: TRBV19
CDR3nt: TGTGCCAGTAGTATCGGGGAGTCTCTAGCCAAAAACATTCAGTACTTC
CDR3aa: CASSIGESLAKNIQYF

j_gene: TRBJ1-1
d_gene: -
abundance: few
v_gene: TRBV6-1
CDR3nt: TGTGCCAGCAGTAAACAGGGAGACACTGAAGCTTTCTTT
CDR3aa: CASSKQGDTEAFF

j_gene: TRBJ2-2
d_gene: TRBD1
abundance: few
v_gene: TRBV29-1
CDR3nt: TGCAGCGTCAGCAGGGGGCCCGGGGAGCTGTTTTTT
CDR3aa: CSVSRGPGELFF

j_gene: TRBJ2-2
d_gene: -
abundance: -
v_gene: TRBV6-6
CDR3nt: TGTGCCAGCAGCTCCCTCGGTAGGGATTACACCGGGGAGCTGTTTTTT
CDR3aa: CASSSLGRDYTGELFF

j_gene: TRBJ1-2
d_gene: -
abundance: -
v_gene: TRBV5-1
CDR3nt: TGCGCCAGCAGCGGGGACGGCTATGGCTACACCTTC
CDR3aa: CASSGDGYGYTF

j_gene: TRBJ2-7
d_gene: -
abundance: -
v_gene: TRBV5-1
CDR3nt: TGCGCCAGCAGTGCCCAGGCCCCAGCTACTATGTACGAGCAGTACTTC
CDR3aa: CASSAQAPATMYEQYF

j_gene: TRBJ1-1
d_gene: -
abundance: -
v_gene: TRBV5-1
CDR3nt: TGCGTCAGCACCATGGGGGGGGCAGGAGACACTGAAGCTTTCTTT
CDR3aa: CVSTMGGAGDTEAFF

j_gene: TRBJ2-4
d_gene: -
abundance: many
v_gene: TRBV10-3
CDR3nt: TGTGCCAATCTAACCCCGAGAGCCAAAAACATTCAGTACTTC
CDR3aa: CANLTPRAKNIQYF

j_gene: TRBJ1-1
d_gene: -
abundance: many
v_gene: TRBV7-2
CDR3nt: TGTGCCAGCATTATCTCTGGTCGGAGCACTGAAGCTTTCTTT
CDR3aa: CASIISGRSTEAFF

j_gene: TRBJ1-2
d_gene: TRBD1
abundance: -
v_gene: TRBV29-1
CDR3nt: TGCAGCGTTGAGGACAGGGGTGTCGGAGACTATGGCTACACCTTC
CDR3aa: CSVEDRGVGDYGYTF